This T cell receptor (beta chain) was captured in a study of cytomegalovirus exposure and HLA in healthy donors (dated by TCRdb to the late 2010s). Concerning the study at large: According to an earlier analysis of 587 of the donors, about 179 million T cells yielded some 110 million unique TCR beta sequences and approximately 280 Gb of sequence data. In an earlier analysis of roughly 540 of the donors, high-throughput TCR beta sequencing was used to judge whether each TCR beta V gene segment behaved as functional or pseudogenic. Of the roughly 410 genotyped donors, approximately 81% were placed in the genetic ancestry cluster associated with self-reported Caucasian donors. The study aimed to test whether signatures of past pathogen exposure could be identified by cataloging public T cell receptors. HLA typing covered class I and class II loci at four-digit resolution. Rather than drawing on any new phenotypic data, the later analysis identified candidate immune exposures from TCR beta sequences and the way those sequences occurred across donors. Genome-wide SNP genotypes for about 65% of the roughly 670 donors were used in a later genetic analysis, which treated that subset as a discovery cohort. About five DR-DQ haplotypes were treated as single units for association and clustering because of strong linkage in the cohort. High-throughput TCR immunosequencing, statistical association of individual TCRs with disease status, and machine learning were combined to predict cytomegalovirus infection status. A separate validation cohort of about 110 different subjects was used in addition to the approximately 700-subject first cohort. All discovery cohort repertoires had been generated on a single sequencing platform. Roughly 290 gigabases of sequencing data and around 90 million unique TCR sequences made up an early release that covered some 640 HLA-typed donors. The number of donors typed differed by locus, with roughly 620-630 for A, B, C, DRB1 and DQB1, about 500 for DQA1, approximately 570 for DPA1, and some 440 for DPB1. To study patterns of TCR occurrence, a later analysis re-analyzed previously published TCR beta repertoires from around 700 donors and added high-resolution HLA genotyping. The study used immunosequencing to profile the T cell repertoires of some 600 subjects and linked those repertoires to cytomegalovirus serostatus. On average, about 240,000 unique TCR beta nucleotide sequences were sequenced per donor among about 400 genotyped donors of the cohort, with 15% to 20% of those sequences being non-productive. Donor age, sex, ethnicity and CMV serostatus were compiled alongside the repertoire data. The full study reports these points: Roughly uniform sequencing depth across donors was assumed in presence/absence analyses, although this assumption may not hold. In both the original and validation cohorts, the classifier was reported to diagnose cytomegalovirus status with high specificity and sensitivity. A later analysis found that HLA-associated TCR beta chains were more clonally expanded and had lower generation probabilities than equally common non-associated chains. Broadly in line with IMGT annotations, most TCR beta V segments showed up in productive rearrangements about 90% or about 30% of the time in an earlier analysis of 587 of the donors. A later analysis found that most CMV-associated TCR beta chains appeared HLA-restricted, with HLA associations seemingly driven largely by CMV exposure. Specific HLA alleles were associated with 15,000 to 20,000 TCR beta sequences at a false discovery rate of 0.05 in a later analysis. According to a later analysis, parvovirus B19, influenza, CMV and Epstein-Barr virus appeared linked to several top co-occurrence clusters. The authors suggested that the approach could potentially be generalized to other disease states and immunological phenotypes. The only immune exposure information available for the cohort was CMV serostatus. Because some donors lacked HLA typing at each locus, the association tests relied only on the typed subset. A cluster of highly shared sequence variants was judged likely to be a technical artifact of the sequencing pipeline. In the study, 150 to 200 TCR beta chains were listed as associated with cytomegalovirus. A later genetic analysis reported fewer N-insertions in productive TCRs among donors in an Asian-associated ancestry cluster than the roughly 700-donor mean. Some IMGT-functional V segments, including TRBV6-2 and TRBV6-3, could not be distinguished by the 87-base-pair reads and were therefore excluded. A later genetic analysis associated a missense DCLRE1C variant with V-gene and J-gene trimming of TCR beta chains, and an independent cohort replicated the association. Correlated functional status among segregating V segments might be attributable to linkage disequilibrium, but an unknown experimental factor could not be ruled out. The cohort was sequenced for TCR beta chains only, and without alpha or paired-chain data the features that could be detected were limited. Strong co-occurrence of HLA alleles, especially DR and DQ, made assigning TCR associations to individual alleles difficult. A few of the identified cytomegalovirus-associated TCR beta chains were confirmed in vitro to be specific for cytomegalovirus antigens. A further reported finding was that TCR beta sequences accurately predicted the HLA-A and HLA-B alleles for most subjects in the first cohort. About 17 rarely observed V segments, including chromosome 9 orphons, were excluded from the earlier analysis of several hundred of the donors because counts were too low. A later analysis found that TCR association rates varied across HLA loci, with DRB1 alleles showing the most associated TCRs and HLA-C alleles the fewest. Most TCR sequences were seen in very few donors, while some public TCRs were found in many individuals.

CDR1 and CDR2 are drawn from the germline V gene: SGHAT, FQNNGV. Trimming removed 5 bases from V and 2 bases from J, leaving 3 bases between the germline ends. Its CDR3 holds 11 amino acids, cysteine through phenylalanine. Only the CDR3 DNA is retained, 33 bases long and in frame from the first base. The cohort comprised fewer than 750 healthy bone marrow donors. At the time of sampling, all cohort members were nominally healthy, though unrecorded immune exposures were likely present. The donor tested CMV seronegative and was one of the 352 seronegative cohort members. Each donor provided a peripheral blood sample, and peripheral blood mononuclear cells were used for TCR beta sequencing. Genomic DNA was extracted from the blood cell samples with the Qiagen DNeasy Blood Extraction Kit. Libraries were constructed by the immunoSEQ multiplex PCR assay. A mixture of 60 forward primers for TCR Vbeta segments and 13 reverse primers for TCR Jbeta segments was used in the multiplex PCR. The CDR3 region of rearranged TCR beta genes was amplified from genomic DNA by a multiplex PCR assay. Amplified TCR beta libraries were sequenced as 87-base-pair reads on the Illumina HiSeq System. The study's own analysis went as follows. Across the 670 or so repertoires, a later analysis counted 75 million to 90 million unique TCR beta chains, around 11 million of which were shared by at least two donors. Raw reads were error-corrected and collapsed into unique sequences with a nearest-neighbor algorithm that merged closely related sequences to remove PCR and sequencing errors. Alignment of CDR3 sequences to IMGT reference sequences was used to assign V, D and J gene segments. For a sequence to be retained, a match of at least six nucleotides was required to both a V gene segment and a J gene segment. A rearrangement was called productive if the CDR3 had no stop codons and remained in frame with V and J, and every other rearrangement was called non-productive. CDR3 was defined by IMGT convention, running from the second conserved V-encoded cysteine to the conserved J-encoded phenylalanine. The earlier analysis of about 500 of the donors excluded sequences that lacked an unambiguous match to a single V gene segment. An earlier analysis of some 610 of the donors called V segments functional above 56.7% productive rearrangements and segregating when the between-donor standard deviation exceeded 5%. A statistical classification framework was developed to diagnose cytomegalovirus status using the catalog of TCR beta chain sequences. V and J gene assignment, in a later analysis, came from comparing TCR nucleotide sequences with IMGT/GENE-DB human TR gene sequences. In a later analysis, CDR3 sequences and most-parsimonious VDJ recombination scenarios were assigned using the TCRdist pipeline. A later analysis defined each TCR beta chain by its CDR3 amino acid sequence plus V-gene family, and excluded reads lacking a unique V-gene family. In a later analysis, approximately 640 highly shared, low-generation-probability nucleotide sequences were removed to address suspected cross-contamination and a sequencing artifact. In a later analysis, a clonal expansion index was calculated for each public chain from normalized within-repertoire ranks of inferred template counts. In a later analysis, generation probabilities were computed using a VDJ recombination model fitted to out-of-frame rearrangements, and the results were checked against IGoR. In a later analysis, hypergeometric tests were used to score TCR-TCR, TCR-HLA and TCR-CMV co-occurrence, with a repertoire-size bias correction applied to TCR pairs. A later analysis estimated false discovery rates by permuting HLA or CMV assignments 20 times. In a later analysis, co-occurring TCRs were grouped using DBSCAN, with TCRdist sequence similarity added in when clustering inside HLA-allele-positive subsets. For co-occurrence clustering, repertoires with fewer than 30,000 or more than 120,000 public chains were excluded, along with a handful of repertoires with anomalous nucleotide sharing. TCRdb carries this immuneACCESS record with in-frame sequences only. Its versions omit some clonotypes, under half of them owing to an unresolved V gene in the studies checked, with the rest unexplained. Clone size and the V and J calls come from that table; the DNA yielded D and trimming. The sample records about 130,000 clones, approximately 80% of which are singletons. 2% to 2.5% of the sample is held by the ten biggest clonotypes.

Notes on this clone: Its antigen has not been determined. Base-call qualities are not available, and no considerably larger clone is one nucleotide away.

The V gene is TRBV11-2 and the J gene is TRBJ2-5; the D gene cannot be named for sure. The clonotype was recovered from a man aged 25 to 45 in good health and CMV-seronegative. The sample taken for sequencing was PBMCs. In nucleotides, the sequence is TGTGCCAGCAGCCGTCAAGAGACCCAGTACTTC. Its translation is CASSRQETQYF.